This is a list of T cell receptor beta chains from one sample in a study of vaccination effects on CD4 cells after COVID-19. The data were produced by immunoSEQ multiplex PCR, yet TCRdb's version contains in-frame clones alone and is incomplete. The sample records roughly 15,000 clones, about 78% being singletons. Their target antigens are unknown. The sequences come from CD4+ T cells from PBMCs cultured with SARS-CoV-2 spike peptides, collected after COVID-19 vaccination. Source of these receptors: a human donor who had a prior SARS-CoV-2 infection. The CDR3 runs from the conserved cysteine through the conserved F or W. Fields, in order: clone size, V gene, D gene, J gene, CDR3 protein, CDR3 DNA. D genes are given only for firm matches. Only some rows state a clone size, as once, few, many or a class for expanded clones.

size: NA; V: TRBV18; D: TRBD2; J: TRBJ2-1; CDR3: CASSPAGGAGQQFF; DNA: TGTGCCAGCTCCCCGGCGGGGGGGGCAGGTCAGCAGTTCTTC
size: NA; V: TRBV30; D: NA; J: TRBJ1-5; CDR3: CAWSVQKGEPQHF; DNA: TGTGCCTGGAGTGTACAAAAGGGAGAGCCCCAGCATTTT
size: once; V: TRBV2; D: TRBD2; J: TRBJ2-5; CDR3: CASRTSALKETQYF; DNA: TGTGCCAGCAGGACTAGCGCCCTCAAGGAGACCCAGTACTTC
size: NA; V: TRBV6-5; D: NA; J: TRBJ2-7; CDR3: CASSYSSGFEQYF; DNA: TGTGCCAGCAGTTACTCGTCAGGGTTCGAGCAGTACTTC
size: NA; V: TRBV30; D: NA; J: TRBJ2-6; CDR3: CAWRLELGANVLTF; DNA: TGTGCCTGGAGGTTGGAACTGGGGGCCAACGTCCTGACTTTC
size: NA; V: TRBV6-2/TRBV6-3; D: NA; J: TRBJ2-2; CDR3: CASSPLFERVRTGELFF; DNA: TGTGCCAGCAGCCCCCTTTTTGAGCGGGTTCGCACCGGGGAGCTGTTTTTT
size: NA; V: TRBV6-4; D: NA; J: TRBJ2-7; CDR3: CASSDSAPTGPEQYF; DNA: TGTGCCAGCAGTGACTCGGCCCCTACAGGTCCGGAGCAGTACTTC
size: once; V: TRBV11-3; D: NA; J: TRBJ2-7; CDR3: CASSETPQGYEQYF; DNA: TGTGCCAGCAGCGAAACCCCACAGGGCTACGAGCAGTACTTC
size: NA; V: TRBV30; D: NA; J: TRBJ2-7; CDR3: CAWSVSGLTYEQYF; DNA: TGTGCCTGGAGTGTATCAGGGCTTACCTACGAGCAGTACTTC
size: NA; V: TRBV18; D: NA; J: TRBJ1-6; CDR3: CASSPEGGRLGSPLHF; DNA: TGTGCCAGCTCACCAGAGGGGGGCCGACTGGGTTCACCCCTCCACTTT
size: medium-sized; V: TRBV5-6; D: TRBD1; J: TRBJ2-7; CDR3: CASSSKRQGFFSGEQYF; DNA: TGTGCCAGCAGCTCGAAGCGACAGGGTTTTTTCTCTGGCGAGCAGTACTTC
size: NA; V: TRBV5-1; D: TRBD2; J: TRBJ2-1; CDR3: CASRRSGGAGNEQFF; DNA: TGCGCCAGCAGGAGGAGCGGGGGGGCTGGAAATGAGCAGTTCTTC
size: few; V: TRBV18; D: NA; J: TRBJ2-7; CDR3: CASSGDSYEQYF; DNA: TGTGCCAGCTCAGGGGACTCCTACGAGCAGTACTTC
size: few; V: TRBV2; D: NA; J: TRBJ2-3; CDR3: CASSFSNTQYF; DNA: TGTGCCAGCAGTTTTAGTAATACGCAGTATTTT
size: NA; V: TRBV4-2; D: NA; J: TRBJ2-3; CDR3: CASSHAGGLRPDTQYF; DNA: TGTGCCAGCAGCCATGCCGGCGGGTTACGCCCAGATACGCAGTATTTT
size: NA; V: TRBV7-3; D: NA; J: TRBJ1-1; CDR3: CASSLSPGTEAFF; DNA: TGTGCCAGCAGCTTAAGCCCGGGCACTGAAGCTTTCTTT
size: few; V: TRBV5-1; D: TRBD1; J: TRBJ2-4; CDR3: CASSLQGTKNIQYF; DNA: TGCGCCAGCAGCTTACAGGGGACCAAAAACATTCAGTACTTC
size: NA; V: TRBV7-2; D: NA; J: TRBJ1-4; CDR3: CASSLGTANEKLFF; DNA: TGTGCCAGCAGCTTAGGGACAGCTAATGAAAAACTGTTTTTT
size: NA; V: TRBV5-1; D: NA; J: TRBJ2-3; CDR3: CASSLQSSVDTQYF; DNA: TGCGCCAGCAGCTTACAGTCTAGCGTGGATACGCAGTATTTT
size: NA; V: TRBV5-6; D: TRBD1; J: TRBJ2-1; CDR3: CASSFYSGTDNEQFF; DNA: TGTGCCAGCAGCTTTTATTCGGGGACAGACAATGAGCAGTTCTTC
size: NA; V: TRBV12-5; D: NA; J: TRBJ2-3; CDR3: CASARPDTQYF; DNA: TGTGCTAGTGCCCGCCCAGATACGCAGTATTTT
size: medium-sized; V: TRBV5-1; D: TRBD2; J: TRBJ2-1; CDR3: CASSRRLAGDNEQFF; DNA: TGCGCCAGCAGCCGTCGACTAGCGGGAGACAATGAGCAGTTCTTC
size: NA; V: TRBV18; D: TRBD2; J: TRBJ2-2; CDR3: CASSRKREPGTGELFF; DNA: TGTGCCAGCTCAAGAAAGCGGGAGCCGGGTACCGGGGAGCTGTTTTTT
size: NA; V: TRBV6-2/TRBV6-3; D: TRBD1; J: TRBJ2-7; CDR3: CASSYLGGSSYEQYF; DNA: TGTGCCAGCAGTTACCTAGGGGGCTCCTCCTACGAGCAGTACTTC
size: NA; V: TRBV7-9; D: NA; J: TRBJ2-5; CDR3: CASSLGNGQETQYF; DNA: TGTGCCAGCAGCTTGGGGAACGGTCAAGAGACCCAGTACTTC
size: NA; V: TRBV6-2/TRBV6-3; D: NA; J: TRBJ2-1; CDR3: CASSRPGTYEQFF; DNA: TGTGCCAGCAGCCGACCCGGGACGTATGAGCAGTTCTTC
size: NA; V: TRBV6-5; D: TRBD2; J: TRBJ2-3; CDR3: CASSYSVAGVTDTQYF; DNA: TGTGCCAGCAGTTACTCGGTAGCGGGAGTCACAGATACGCAGTATTTT
size: NA; V: TRBV25-1; D: NA; J: TRBJ1-6; CDR3: CASRKRADNSPLHF; DNA: TGTGCCAGCAGAAAGAGGGCGGATAATTCACCCCTCCACTTT
size: few; V: TRBV5-8; D: TRBD1; J: TRBJ2-4; CDR3: CASSLDRGRDIQYF; DNA: TGTGCCAGCAGCTTGGACAGGGGGCGTGACATTCAGTACTTC
size: NA; V: TRBV12-3/TRBV12-4; D: NA; J: TRBJ1-5; CDR3: CASSRNNQPQHF; DNA: TGTGCCAGCAGCCGGAACAATCAGCCCCAGCATTTT
size: NA; V: TRBV20-1; D: NA; J: TRBJ1-1; CDR3: CSASRNTEAFF; DNA: TGCAGTGCTAGTAGAAACACTGAAGCTTTCTTT
size: NA; V: TRBV7-2; D: NA; J: TRBJ2-3; CDR3: CASSYRGQNGADTQYF; DNA: TGTGCCAGCAGCTATAGGGGACAAAACGGGGCAGATACGCAGTATTTT
size: few; V: TRBV6-1; D: TRBD2; J: TRBJ2-3; CDR3: CASSESSGTSVWGSTDTQYF; DNA: TGTGCCAGCAGTGAATCATCCGGGACTAGTGTGTGGGGGAGCACAGATACGCAGTATTTT
size: NA; V: TRBV5-8; D: NA; J: TRBJ2-6; CDR3: CASSTRPGAGGANVLTF; DNA: TGTGCCAGCAGCACCAGACCGGGGGCAGGGGGGGCCAACGTCCTGACTTTC
size: NA; V: TRBV7-9; D: NA; J: TRBJ1-1; CDR3: CASSPRTPNDPEAFF; DNA: TGTGCCAGCAGTCCCCGGACACCTAACGACCCTGAAGCTTTCTTT
size: NA; V: TRBV6-5; D: NA; J: TRBJ1-4; CDR3: CASSTYRDEKLFF; DNA: TGTGCCAGCAGTACTTACAGGGATGAAAAACTGTTTTTT
size: NA; V: TRBV7-2; D: TRBD1; J: TRBJ1-1; CDR3: CASSAGDRGEGDTEAFF; DNA: TGTGCCAGCAGCGCTGGGGACAGGGGCGAGGGGGACACTGAAGCTTTCTTT
size: NA; V: TRBV4-1; D: NA; J: TRBJ1-3; CDR3: CASSQDRLTPGFSGNTIYF; DNA: TGCGCCAGCAGCCAAGATCGGTTAACACCGGGGTTCTCTGGAAACACCATATATTTT
size: NA; V: TRBV19; D: NA; J: TRBJ1-5; CDR3: CAASGVIGQPQHF; DNA: TGTGCCGCATCGGGGGTGATAGGTCAGCCCCAGCATTTT
size: NA; V: TRBV12-3/TRBV12-4; D: NA; J: TRBJ2-1; CDR3: CASSPDSRNEQFF; DNA: TGTGCCAGCAGTCCGGACTCCAGAAATGAGCAGTTCTTC
size: medium-sized; V: TRBV6-2/TRBV6-3; D: NA; J: TRBJ2-1; CDR3: CASSYSLGSREQFF; DNA: TGTGCCAGCAGTTACTCGCTGGGAAGTCGAGAGCAGTTCTTC
size: NA; V: TRBV5-5; D: TRBD1; J: TRBJ2-7; CDR3: CASSLSLPDRGYYEQYF; DNA: TGTGCCAGCAGCTTGTCGCTCCCCGACAGGGGCTACTACGAGCAGTACTTC
size: NA; V: TRBV18; D: TRBD1; J: TRBJ1-2; CDR3: CASSRDRVAYGYTF; DNA: TGTGCCAGCTCCCGGGACAGGGTGGCCTATGGCTACACCTTC